Listed here are 4 T cell receptor beta chains from one sample, sequenced in a study of cytomegalovirus exposure and HLA in healthy donors. The PCR was carried out with 60 Vbeta primers and 13 Jbeta primers. Sequencing used immunoSEQ multiplex PCR; TCRdb keeps in-frame clones, though not all of them. The profile covers 110,000 or so clones, with 65% to 85% appearing a single time and 15% to 20% taken by the ten largest. Material for sequencing was PBMCs. These receptor sequences come from a man in his forties or fifties in good health and CMV-seropositive.

This rearrangement joins TRBV27 to TRBJ1-2; the D is unclear. The CDR3 length is 13 residues. Per the germline V gene, CDR1 is MNHEY and CDR2 is SMNVEV (reference sequence). V lost 0 bases to trimming and J lost 3 bases, with 5 bases between them. CDR3 in amino acids: CASSLSEYYGYTF. The CDR3 DNA follows: TGTGCCAGCAGTTTATCGGAGTACTATGGCTACACCTTC.

The chain employs TRBV29-1 and TRBJ1-2; the D is unclear. The CDR3 has 14 residues. Germline V CDR1 and CDR2: SQVTM, ANQGSEA. Trimming left V 1 base short and J 7 bases short, with 16 bases between. The CDR3 coding sequence is TGCAGCGTTGAAGCCCCGGCAGAGGAATCTGGCTACACCTTC. Translating it yields CSVEAPAEESGYTF.

The chain combines TRBV9 with TRBJ2-2; 11 bases match TRBD2. Germline trimming cut 0 bases from V and 9 bases from J; bases unmatched to any gene: 7. The germline gives CDR1 SGDLS, CDR2 YYNGEE. This CDR3 is 16 amino acids long. The CDR3 region is CASSVARSGGDRELFF. The CDR3 DNA reads as TGTGCCAGCAGCGTAGCTCGTAGCGGGGGGGACCGGGAGCTGTTTTTT.

This clone was detected only once. This chain connects TRBV20-1 to TRBJ2-1, with TRBD2 identical over 12 bases. The CDR3 consists of 11 residues. Germline V lookup: CDR1 DFQATT, CDR2 SNEGSKA (reference sequence). V trimming: 4 bases; J trimming: 16 bases; junction bases outside the gene matches: 5. CDR3 coding DNA: TGCAGTGCTAAACCACTAGCGGGAGGATTCTTC. Protein: CSAKPLAGGFF.